The entry below gives a single TCR beta chain sequence along with its context. The sample is drawn from a study of T cell changes during pregnancy in multiple sclerosis. Profiling relied on immunoSEQ multiplex PCR, and the TCRdb table lists in-frame clones only, not all of them. The repertoire consists of 79,000 or so clones, with approximately 90% occurring once and the leading ten covering around 3.2%. CDR1 is SQVTM, CDR2 ANQGSEA, per germline. J lost 1 base, V lost 5 bases, and 4 bases had no gene match. The CDR3 covers 13 residues. The sequencing used peripheral blood, collected before pregnancy. This chain joins TRBV29-1 and TRBJ1-1; TRBD1 matches 7 bases. The source is a female donor with multiple sclerosis, enrolled in a pregnancy study. The chain's CDR3 is CSVHAGGNTEAFF. CDR3 nucleotide sequence: TGCAGCGTTCATGCAGGGGGGAACACTGAAGCTTTCTTT.